The present T cell receptor (beta chain) was sequenced within a study of T cell responses to AZD1222 COVID-19 vaccine. The study, taken as a whole, reports: There were vaccine-associated CD4 TCRs across spike, dominant at 160-218 and 743-854.

Concerning this clone: The antigen is unknown. Other DNA sequences in the sample encode the same CDR3.

TCRdb's table, derived via immunoSEQ multiplex PCR, lists solely in-frame clones and lacks some. The sample consists of roughly 130,000 clones, under 95% of them appearing once. Germline CDR1 reads KGHSH; CDR2 reads LQKENI. This CDR3 has 15 amino acids. V lost 6 bases, J lost 2 bases, and 8 bases stayed unmatched. The rearrangement uses TRBV18 and TRBJ1-1, with 8 bases aligning to TRBD1. The specimen was peripheral blood, collected on day 0 of AZD1222 vaccination. The receptor's source is an adult in good health. The CDR3 spells CASSPLGQGNTEAFF. CDR3 DNA: TGTGCCAGCTCGCCCCTTGGACAGGGAAACACTGAAGCTTTCTTT.